This TCR beta chain was recorded in a study of blood T cell repertoires in COVID-19. Looking at the study overall: COVID-19 samples from acute and convalescent phases originated in the United States, Italy and Spain. T cells, B-cell-depleted T cells, or PBMCs supplied cDNA or gDNA.

The CDR3 has 15 residues. The junction had 4 bases not matched to a gene; V was cut back by 2 bases and J by 3 bases. Per germline, CDR1 SGHRS and CDR2 YFSETQ. As handled by the study authors: Estimation of nucleated cell counts relied on the amplification of reference gene primers. This table comes from immunoSEQ multiplex PCR, and its TCRdb copy is limited to in-frame clones, with some not included. That table furnishes V, J and clone size, whereas the DNA furnished D and trimming. The sample lists some 74,000 clones, roughly 84% occurring once. The sequenced sample consisted of peripheral blood. This TCR derives from a man at least 80 years old with acute or convalescent COVID-19. The genes are TRBV5-1 and TRBJ2-1, with TRBD1 matching 8 bases. CDR3: CASSLGTGSYNEQFF. The CDR3 DNA follows: TGCGCCAGCAGCTTAGGGACAGGAAGCTACAATGAGCAGTTCTTC.